These T cell receptor beta chains were read from a single sample in a study of shared clonotypes between healthy human individuals. Sequencing was performed with immunoSEQ multiplex PCR; in TCRdb, only in-frame clones are kept and a portion is missing. The profile covers about 2.1 million clones, with roughly 91% appearing a single time and roughly 1.7% taken by the ten largest. Sequenced material: naive CD8+ T cells from PBMCs. The receptor set was obtained from a man aged 18-30 years in good health. Some clones in this sample may be carry-over from other donors' samples. Both conserved end residues are part of each CDR3. Each record gives: CDR3 DNA, CDR3 protein, J gene, clone size, D gene, V gene, CDR3 length. D genes are given only for firm matches. Not every row has a clone size; where given, it reads once, few, many or a size class.

TGTGCCAGCAGTCGACAGGGAGGGCACACTGAAGCTTTCTTT CASSRQGGHTEAFF TRBJ1-1 . TRBD1 TRBV6-5 14
TGTGCCAGCAGGCCTGCAGGTAGAGGTGGCATAGATACGCAGTATTTT CASRPAGRGGIDTQYF TRBJ2-3 . . TRBV28 16
TGTGCCAGCAGCTTAGGCAGAGTGCGGATGAACACTGAAGCTTTCTTT CASSLGRVRMNTEAFF TRBJ1-1 . . TRBV11-2 16
TGTGCCAGCAGTTACTCTAGCACAAGCTCCTACGAGCAGTACTTC CASSYSSTSSYEQYF TRBJ2-7 . . TRBV6-6 15
TGTGCCAGCAGCACGAGACAGGGGGAAATTCCGGGTTTCGCGGGAAACACCATATATTTT CASSTRQGEIPGFAGNTIYF TRBJ1-3 . . TRBV21-1 20
TGTGCCAGCAGTATCCGGGCGCCGGGGGAAAAACTGTTTTTT CASSIRAPGEKLFF TRBJ1-4 . . TRBV27 14
TGTGCCAGCAGCCAAGCCTTCCCTGGGGAGGGCCCGAACAACGTCCTGACTTTC CASSQAFPGEGPNNVLTF TRBJ2-6 . TRBD2 TRBV14 18
TGTGCCAGCATCAGGACAGCCCTCTATGGCTACACCTTC CASIRTALYGYTF TRBJ1-2 . . TRBV2 13
TGTGCCAGCAGCGACGGGGTGAGCTCCTACAATGAGCAGTTCTTC CASSDGVSSYNEQFF TRBJ2-1 . . TRBV5-4 15
TGTGCCATCCTGTATGATACGCAGTATTTT CAILYDTQYF TRBJ2-3 . . TRBV6-1 10
TGCAGCGTTGAAAGGGACAGTTATAGCACAGATACGCAGTATTTT CSVERDSYSTDTQYF TRBJ2-3 . TRBD1 TRBV29-1 15
TGTGCCAGCAGCTTTGGACTAGCGGGAGTAGTGGGGGGTGAGCAGTTCTTC CASSFGLAGVVGGEQFF TRBJ2-1 . TRBD2 TRBV7-9 17
TGTGCCAGCAGCTTAGCGCAGGGTCCGTACGAGCAGTACTTC CASSLAQGPYEQYF TRBJ2-7 . . TRBV7-2 14
TGCGCCAGCAGCCCGGACAGGGAGAATGAAGCTTTCTTT CASSPDRENEAFF TRBJ1-1 few TRBD1 TRBV5-1 13
TGTGCCAGCAGCCCCAGCGGGAGTTATTACAATGAGCAGTTCTTC CASSPSGSYYNEQFF TRBJ2-1 . TRBD2 TRBV7-9 15
TGCGCCAGCAGCAACCCCCATGAGGAAGGCTACGAGCAGTACTTC CASSNPHEEGYEQYF TRBJ2-7 . . TRBV5-1 15
TGTGCCAGGGCGGTCGTGGGCTTAATGAATTTT CARAVVGLMNF TRBJ2-3 . . TRBV6-5 11
TGTGCCAGCAGTATACTGAGACAGGGGCTCCTTATCTTT CASSILRQGLLIF TRBJ1-1 . TRBD1 TRBV27 13
TGTGCCAGCACGACACTAGCGGGAGTTACCGGGGAGCTGTTTTTT CASTTLAGVTGELFF TRBJ2-2 . TRBD2 TRBV6-1 15
TGTGCCAGTAGTGAGGTATTAGCGGGGGGGAGGGTGTTCTTC CASSEVLAGGRVFF TRBJ2-1 . TRBD2 TRBV19 14
TGTGCCAGCAGCTCGAAGACAGGGGAAGGGTCTTCCTACGAGCAGTACTTC CASSSKTGEGSSYEQYF TRBJ2-7 . TRBD1 TRBV7-9 17
TGTGCCAGCAGTACGTCTGGTGGAGTGCTGTTTTTT CASSTSGGVLFF TRBJ1-4 . . TRBV6-5 12
TGTGCCAGTACCGGGCCAGGGGGCCCAGATACGCAGTATTTT CASTGPGGPDTQYF TRBJ2-3 . TRBD1 TRBV19 14
TGTGCCAGCAGCTTATTTAGCACAGATACGCAGTATTTT CASSLFSTDTQYF TRBJ2-3 . . TRBV11-1 13
TGTGCCAGCAGCTTAGCGTTGGTAGGGAACACTGAAGCTTTCTTT CASSLALVGNTEAFF TRBJ1-1 . . TRBV7-6 15
TGTGCCAGCAGTTTAGGGACGGTCTACGAGCAGTACTTC CASSLGTVYEQYF TRBJ2-7 . . TRBV28 13
TGTGCCAGCTCGTCTACTGGGGGCGTCACTGAAGCTTTCTTT CASSSTGGVTEAFF TRBJ1-1 once . TRBV18 14
TGTGCCAGCAGCTTAGGGATCGTGCCCGGGGAGCTGTTTTTT CASSLGIVPGELFF TRBJ2-2 once . TRBV7-9 14
TGCGCCAGCAGCCAAGTCGGACGGGGCTACGAGCAGTACTTC CASSQVGRGYEQYF TRBJ2-7 . . TRBV4-1 14
TGTGCCAGCAGCGACCAAAAGGTGGGCACTGAAGCTTTCTTT CASSDQKVGTEAFF TRBJ1-1 . . TRBV9 14
TGTGCCAGCGCGTGGGGGGCAGACGGAAACACCATATATTTT CASAWGADGNTIYF TRBJ1-3 once . TRBV27 14
TGTGCCAGCAGCGATAAGGGACAGGGTCTGGGCGAGCAGTACTTC CASSDKGQGLGEQYF TRBJ2-7 once TRBD1 TRBV13 15
TGCGCCAGCAGCTTGGCCACAGGGTCCTCTGGAAACACCATATATTTT CASSLATGSSGNTIYF TRBJ1-3 . . TRBV5-1 16
TGTGCCACGCACCCTAACGATTGCTACACCTTC CATHPNDCYTF TRBJ1-2 . . TRBV19 11
TGTGCCAGCAGCTTCGTAGGGACAACAGAAGGCAGAGACATTCAGTACTTC CASSFVGTTEGRDIQYF TRBJ2-4 . . TRBV14 17